This T cell receptor beta chain was sequenced in a study of blood T cell repertoires in COVID-19. The overall study: Sites across the United States, Italy and Spain contributed samples from acute and convalescent COVID-19.

This clone was counted between two and nine times. Recruitment covered about two dozen US areas and drew participants whose ages spanned about 18 to 95 years. Cohorts were determined from participant-reported clinical history. The CDR3 runs 15 residues. The germline V and J ends were trimmed by 6 bases and 5 bases, with 19 bases remaining between them. Per the germline V gene, CDR1 is SGHAT and CDR2 is FQNNGV. In the authors' workflow: For nucleated cells, counts were estimated from reference gene primer amplification. Repertoires were generated with immunoSEQ multiplex PCR, while TCRdb's copy carries only in-frame clones and drops some. The V and J calls and clone size come from that table; D and trimming were worked out from the DNA. The data contain roughly 250,000 clones, about 87% of them seen just once; the ten biggest clones take up just over 2.5%.

This TCR was sampled from a woman aged 25 to 45 with acute COVID-19. This chain links TRBV11-2 with TRBJ2-5; possible D gene TRBD1, 6 bases. Sequencing was carried out using PBMCs or T cells enriched from blood (not recorded which). The CDR3 loop is CASSYQGLISETQYF. The DNA of the CDR3 is TGTGCCAGCAGTTACCAGGGGTTGATCTCGGAGACCCAGTACTTC. The whole variable domain, remainder taken from reference TRBV11-2 and TRBJ2-5, is EAGVAQSPRYKIIEKRQSVAFWCNPISGHATLYWYQQILGQGPKLLIQFQNNGVVDDSQLPKDRFSAERLKGVDSTLKIQPAKLEDSAVYLCASSYQGLISETQYFGPGTRLLVL.